Listed below are T cell receptor beta chains from one sample, sequenced in a study of read filtering for tumor transcriptome and immune sequencing. From the reads, TCRdb called clonotypes with MiXCR, one entry per CDR3 protein. The table lists fewer than 90,000 distinct CDR3 sequences, roughly an eighth of them singletons. Sequencing was carried out using a population of CD138-negative cells sorted from bone marrow. Every receptor here comes from a donor aged 40 or over with multiple myeloma. Both conserved end residues are part of each CDR3. A D gene is named only where the DNA matches it firmly. Size is omitted from some rows. Given values are once, few, many or a class for expanded clones.

>many|TRBJ1-5|-|TRBV29-1
CSQDRVDQPQHF
TGCAGCCAGGACAGAGTAGATCAGCCCCAGCATTTT
>many|TRBJ2-1|TRBD2|TRBV5-4
CASSRGSGRGNEQFF
TGTGCCAGCAGCCGGGGGTCGGGGAGGGGCAATGAGCAGTTCTTC
>many|TRBJ2-5|-|TRBV28
CASSSSTAWKETQYF
TGTGCCAGCAGTTCCTCGACAGCTTGGAAAGAGACCCAGTACTTC
>many|TRBJ2-2|-|TRBV5-1
CASSLGGTKEKLFF
TGCGCCAGCAGCTTAGGCGGGACAAAAGAAAAGCTGTTTTTT
>many|TRBJ2-1|-|TRBV6-6
CASSSQGSSYNEQFF
TGTGCCAGCAGCTCACAGGGTAGCTCCTACAATGAGCAGTTCTTC
>many|TRBJ2-7|-|TRBV6-5
CASSYSGTAHEQYF
TGTGCCAGCAGTTACTCAGGGACCGCGCACGAGCAGTACTTC
>many|TRBJ2-7|-|TRBV7-3
CASSLAGAGEQYF
TGTGCCAGCAGCTTAGCAGGGGCGGGCGAGCAGTACTTC
>many|TRBJ2-5|-|TRBV20-1
CSAPRPSDEETQYF
TGCAGTGCTCCTCGACCGTCAGACGAAGAGACCCAGTACTTC
>few|TRBJ1-2|TRBD1|TRBV29-1
CSVEDRQGDGYTF
TGCAGCGTTGAAGATAGGCAGGGGGATGGCTACACCTTC
>many|TRBJ2-5|TRBD2|TRBV5-1
CASSPAASGSETQYF
TGCGCCAGCAGCCCAGCCGCTAGCGGGTCAGAGACCCAGTACTTC
>many|TRBJ2-3|TRBD2|TRBV6-2/TRBV6-3
CASSTPAQGLAGLTDTQYF
TGTGCCAGCAGTACCCCTGCCCAGGGACTAGCGGGACTTACAGATACGCAGTATTTT
>many|TRBJ1-1|-|TRBV5-1
CASSSTGENTEAFF
TGCGCCAGCAGCTCGACAGGTGAGAACACTGAAGCTTTCTTT
>many|TRBJ2-5|-|TRBV5-1
CASSLEPAGQETQYF
TGCGCCAGCAGCTTGGAGCCGGCAGGGCAAGAGACCCAGTACTTC
>many|TRBJ2-3|TRBD2|TRBV6-5
CASSSLRGSGGTDTQYF
TGTGCCAGCAGTTCGCTCCGGGGTAGCGGGGGCACAGATACGCAGTATTTT
>many|TRBJ2-3|TRBD2|TRBV2
CASSPGTNTDTQYF
TGTGCCAGCAGTCCCGGGACTAACACAGATACGCAGTATTTT
>many|TRBJ2-5|TRBD2|TRBV6-5
CASSSLSGRARETQYF
TGTGCCAGCAGCTCTCTGAGCGGGAGGGCCCGTGAGACCCAGTACTTC
>-|TRBJ1-5|TRBD1|TRBV6-6
CASKPDRGNQPQHF
TGTGCCAGCAAACCAGACAGGGGCAATCAGCCCCAGCATTTT
>many|TRBJ1-2|-|TRBV20-1
CSASEGSSRGYTF
TGCAGTGCTAGTGAGGGAAGCTCGAGGGGCTACACCTTC
>many|TRBJ2-1|-|TRBV28
CASSDESRHFF
TGTGCCAGCAGTGACGAGAGTAGGCACTTCTTC
>many|TRBJ1-1|-|TRBV7-9
CASSFSNTEAFF
TGTGCCAGCAGCTTCAGTAACACTGAAGCTTTCTTT
>many|TRBJ1-1|-|TRBV4-1
CASSRSLVVGNTEAFF
TGCGCCAGCAGCCGATCTTTAGTGGTGGGAAACACTGAAGCTTTCTTT
>-|TRBJ2-5|-|TRBV20-1
CSARRSGDSETQYF
TGCAGTGCTAGAAGGTCAGGGGATTCGGAGACCCAGTACTTC
>-|TRBJ2-1|-|TRBV20-1
CSARLASRSEYNGQFF
TGCAGTGCTAGACTTGCTAGCAGGAGTGAATACAATGGGCAGTTCTTC
>many|TRBJ2-7|-|TRBV5-1
CASSASSRYEQYF
TGCGCCAGCAGCGCCTCTAGTCGGTACGAGCAGTACTTC
>many|TRBJ2-3|-|TRBV5-1
CASSSARSTDTQYF
TGCGCCAGCAGCTCTGCCCGTAGCACAGATACGCAGTATTTT
>many|TRBJ1-1|-|TRBV29-1
CSVEKGRMNTEAFF
TGCAGCGTTGAAAAGGGACGGATGAACACTGAAGCTTTCTTT
>many|TRBJ1-5|-|TRBV2
CASSLFGDQPQHF
TGTGCCAGCAGTCTTTTCGGGGATCAGCCCCAGCATTTT
>many|TRBJ2-5|-|TRBV29-1
CSVVGNQETQYF
TGCAGCGTTGTAGGCAATCAAGAGACCCAGTACTTC
>many|TRBJ2-5|-|TRBV4-2
CASSQDPRETQYF
TGTGCCAGCAGCCAAGATCCCCGAGAGACCCAGTACTTC
>many|TRBJ2-1|TRBD2|TRBV6-5
CASSSGTYNEQFF
TGTGCCAGCAGTAGCGGGACCTACAATGAGCAGTTCTTC
>many|TRBJ2-3|TRBD2|TRBV5-1
CASSLQGAGGSDTQYF
TGCGCCAGCAGCCTCCAGGGAGCGGGAGGGTCAGATACGCAGTATTTT